This T cell receptor beta chain came from a study of blood T cell repertoires in COVID-19. Study-level background: Sources were T cells, B-cell-depleted T cells, or PBMCs; the material itself was cDNA or gDNA.

Trimming took off 1 base at V and 7 bases at J, with 11 bases between the two ends. Germline CDR1 LNHDA, CDR2 SQIVND (reference sequence). This CDR3 is built from 15 residues. Assay used: immunoSEQ multiplex PCR; TCRdb lists only in-frame clones, some missing. Of approximately 200,000 clones in the sample, nearly 90% were seen once. Sequences were obtained from PBMCs or T cells enriched from blood (not recorded which). The chain uses TRBV19 and TRBJ1-6; perhaps TRBD1 as D (6 bases). This TCR derives from a man under 40 who had recovered from COVID-19. In nucleotides, the CDR3 is TGTGCCAGTAGTATAGGAGGGCAGGGGAATTCACCCCTCCACTTT. Residues: CASSIGGQGNSPLHF.